Below are 15 T cell receptor beta chains sequenced from a single sample in a study of T-cell reconstitution after alpha-beta-depleted transplantation in children. Unique molecular identifiers tagged the TCRbeta library. Using its own MiXCR run on the PCR reads, TCRdb lists one record per CDR3 protein. The data show 250,000 to 400,000 distinct CDR3 sequences, roughly 25% seen once. The sequencing here drew on PBMCs, mostly from graft donor cells, taken 180 days after TCRalphabeta/CD19-depleted stem cell transplant. The receptors derive from a male patient younger than 18 who had a stem cell transplant for acute lymphoblastic leukemia, so the T cells may come from the graft donor.

V usage is TRBV4-1 and J usage is TRBJ2-7; TRBD1 is a possible D gene (6 bases). The CDR3 length is 13 residues. Looked up from germline, CDR1 is MGHRA and CDR2 is YSYEKL. Trimming stripped 4 bases from V and 5 bases from J, with 12 bases between. The CDR3 DNA reads TGCGCCAGCAGCCTTACAACAGGGAACGAGCAGTACTTC. Its protein is CASSLTTGNEQYF.

This chain joins TRBV7-2 and TRBJ2-5; D may be TRBD2 (5 bases). The V end was cut by 1 base, the J end by 5 bases, with 14 bases between. Germline V gene sequence: CDR1 SGHTA, CDR2 FQGNSA. The CDR3 is 15 amino acids. CDR3 amino acids: CASSLGGLARETQYF. In DNA form, the CDR3 reads TGTGCCAGCAGCTTAGGTGGGCTAGCCCGCGAGACCCAGTACTTC.

V gene TRBV11-1 combines with J gene TRBJ2-7; D not resolved. The length of the CDR3 is 18 residues. Germline V gene sequence: CDR1 SGHAT, CDR2 FQDESV (reference sequence). Trimming stripped 3 bases from V and 3 bases from J, with 24 bases between. The CDR3 loop is CASSFCKGPAFSCYEQYF. The CDR3 DNA follows: TGTGCCAGCAGCTTCTGTAAAGGCCCAGCGTTCAGCTGCTACGAGCAGTACTTC.

This clonotype was recorded a few times. V usage is TRBV7-8 and J usage is TRBJ1-4, with D tentatively TRBD1 (6 bases). The V gene lost 4 bases and the J gene lost 12 bases, with 21 bases spanning the gap. Germline CDR1 SGHVS, CDR2 FQNEAQ. The CDR3 is 15 amino acids. The CDR3 protein is CASSSRGHGAGQLFF. The CDR3 region has the DNA TGTGCCAGCAGCTCCCGGGGACACGGGGCAGGGCAACTGTTTTTT.

About this clonotype: Possible read error: a much larger clone is one base away. The chain employs TRBV5-1 and TRBJ2-7, with D perhaps TRBD1 (5 bases). Germline values: CDR1 SGHRS, CDR2 YFSETQ. The CDR3 sequence is 17 residues long. CDR3 coding DNA: TGCGCCAGCAGCTTGGAAACGGACAAACTCTTAACCTACGAGCAGTCCTTC. This encodes CASSLETDKLLTYEQSF.

This clonotype was seen only a few times. The V and J genes are TRBV7-8 and TRBJ1-1; 9 bases map to TRBD1. The CDR3 contains 17 residues. Trimming removed 3 bases from V and 0 bases from J; junction bases left unmatched: 8. Germline CDR1 reads SGHVS; CDR2 reads FQNEAQ. The CDR3 is CASSFRDREVLNTEAFF. In DNA form, the CDR3 reads TGTGCCAGCAGCTTTCGGGACAGGGAGGTATTGAACACTGAAGCTTTCTTT.

This clonotype was found a few times. The rearrangement uses TRBV18 and TRBJ2-7, with 9 bases matching TRBD2. CDR1 and CDR2 (germline): KGHSH, LQKENI. Trimming at V came to 6 bases and at J to 2 bases, leaving 14 bases not matched to a gene. The CDR3 runs 17 residues. For the CDR3, the DNA is TGTGCCAGCTCTAGGAGGACGGGTAGCGGGAGCCCCTACGAGCAGTACTTC. The encoded protein is CASSRRTGSGSPYEQYF.

This clonotype was found a few times. CDR3 protein: CASSQEVAGTEAFF. The CDR3 nucleotides are TGTGCCAGCAGCCAAGAGGTTGCGGGGACCGAAGCTTTCTTT. J is TRBJ1-1 and V is TRBV14; TRBD1 is a possible D gene (5 bases). The V gene lost 0 bases and the J gene lost 8 bases, with 13 bases spanning the gap. Germline lookup yields CDR1 SGHDN and CDR2 FVKESK. The CDR3 runs 14 residues. Based on the CDR3 plus reference TRBV14 and TRBJ1-1, the full variable domain is EAGVTQFPSHSVIEKGQTVTLRCDPISGHDNLYWYRRVMGKEIKFLLHFVKESKQDESGMPNNRFLAERTGGTYSTLKVQPAELEDSGVYFCASSQEVAGTEAFFGQGTRLTVV.

This clonotype has more than one count but fewer than ten. This chain uses TRBV7-6 with TRBJ1-2; D is undetermined. V lost 6 bases, J lost 4 bases, and 15 bases lay in between. This CDR3 region has 14 residues. The germline V gene has CDR1 SGHVS and CDR2 FNYEAQ. The CDR3 protein is CASSQAWVGYGYTF. The DNA for the CDR3 is TGTGCCAGCAGTCAAGCATGGGTTGGCTATGGCTACACCTTC.

This clonotype was recorded a few times. This sequence joins TRBV7-9 and TRBJ1-2; perhaps TRBD1 as D (5 bases). This CDR3 is 13 amino acids long. The V end lost 2 bases, the J end lost 6 bases, and 10 bases lay between the germline ends. CDR1 and CDR2 from the germline V gene are SEHNR and FQNEAQ (reference sequence). This CDR3 reads CASSLSQGNGYTF. DNA of the CDR3: TGTGCCAGCAGCTTATCCCAGGGTAATGGCTACACCTTC.

V gene TRBV20-1 combines with J gene TRBJ2-1, with D perhaps TRBD2 (5 bases). The V end was cut by 5 bases, the J end by 15 bases, with 11 bases between. CDR1 DFQATT and CDR2 SNEGSKA come from the germline V gene (reference sequence). The CDR3 spans 9 residues. The CDR3 bases are TGCAGTGCTTTGGACTGGGCGTTCTTC. Its protein is CSALDWAFF.

The table lists this clonotype with a few counts. The chain carries TRBV28 and TRBJ1-2; 8 bases fit TRBD1. After removal of 8 bases from V and 10 bases from J, the junction contained 12 bases not matched to a gene. The CDR3 runs 13 residues. Germline assignment: CDR1 MDHEN and CDR2 SYDVKM. DNA for the CDR3: TGTGCCAGCTCTTTCCAGGGGGCGAATTTCTACACCTTC. Amino acid sequence: CASSFQGANFYTF.

Written as DNA, the CDR3 is TGTGCCAGCTCACCACGGGCGGGGTACGAGCAGTACTTC. Translated: CASSPRAGYEQYF. The chain combines TRBV18 with TRBJ2-7, with a possible D match to TRBD2 (6 bases). V was pared by 1 base and J by 4 bases, with 8 bases between. Germline V CDR1 and CDR2: KGHSH, LQKENI. The CDR3 has 13 residues.

This clonotype came up a few times. The J gene is TRBJ1-2, the V gene TRBV5-1; D ambiguous. V shed 3 bases and J shed 4 bases, with 13 bases lying between them. This CDR3 is built from 14 residues. CDR1 is SGHRS, CDR2 YFSETQ, per germline. The CDR3 spells CASSWEPSIYGYTF. For the CDR3, the DNA is TGCGCCAGCAGCTGGGAACCCTCTATCTATGGCTACACCTTC.

There are a few counts of this clonotype. The V call is TRBV29-1, the J call TRBJ2-2, with 9 nucleotides matching TRBD1. In germline, CDR1 is SQVTM, CDR2 ANQGSEA. The CDR3 runs 13 residues. Unmatched junction bases numbered 2, after V lost 3 bases and J lost 6 bases. The CDR3: CSVEDRGSGELFF. DNA for the CDR3: TGCAGCGTTGAGGACAGGGGTTCCGGGGAGCTGTTTTTT.